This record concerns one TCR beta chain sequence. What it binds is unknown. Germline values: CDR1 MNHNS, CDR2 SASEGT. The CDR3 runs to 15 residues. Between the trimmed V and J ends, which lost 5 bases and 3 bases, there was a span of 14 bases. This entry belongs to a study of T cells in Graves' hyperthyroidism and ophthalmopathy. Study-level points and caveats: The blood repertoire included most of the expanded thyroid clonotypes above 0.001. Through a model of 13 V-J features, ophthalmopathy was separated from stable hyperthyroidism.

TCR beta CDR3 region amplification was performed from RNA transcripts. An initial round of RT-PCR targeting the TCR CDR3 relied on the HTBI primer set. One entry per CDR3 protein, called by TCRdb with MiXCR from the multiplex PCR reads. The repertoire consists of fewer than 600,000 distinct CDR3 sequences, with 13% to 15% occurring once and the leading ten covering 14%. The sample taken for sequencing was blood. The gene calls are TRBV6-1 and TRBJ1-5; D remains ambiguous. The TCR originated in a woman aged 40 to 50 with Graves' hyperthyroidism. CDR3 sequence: CASSSSDGSNQPQHF. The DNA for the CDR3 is TGTGCCAGCAGTTCGTCGGATGGCTCCAATCAGCCCCAGCATTTT.